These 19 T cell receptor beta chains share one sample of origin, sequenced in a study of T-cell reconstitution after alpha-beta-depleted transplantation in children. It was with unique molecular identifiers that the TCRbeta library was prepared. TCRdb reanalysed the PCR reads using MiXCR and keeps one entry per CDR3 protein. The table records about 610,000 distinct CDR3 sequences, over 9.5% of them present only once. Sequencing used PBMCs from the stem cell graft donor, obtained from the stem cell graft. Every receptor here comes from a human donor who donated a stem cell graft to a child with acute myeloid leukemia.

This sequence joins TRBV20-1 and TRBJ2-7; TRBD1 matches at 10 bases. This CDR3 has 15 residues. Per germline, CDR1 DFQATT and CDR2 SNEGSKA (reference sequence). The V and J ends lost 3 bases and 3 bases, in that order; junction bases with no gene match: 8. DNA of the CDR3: TGCAGTGCTAGTCACGCCCGGGACAGGGGCTACGAGCAGTACTTC. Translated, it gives CSASHARDRGYEQYF.

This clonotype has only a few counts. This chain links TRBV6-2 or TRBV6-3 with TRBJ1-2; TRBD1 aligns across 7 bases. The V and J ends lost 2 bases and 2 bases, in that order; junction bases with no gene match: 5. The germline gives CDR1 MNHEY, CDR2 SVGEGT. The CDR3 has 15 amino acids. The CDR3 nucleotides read TGTGCCAGCAGTTACGAGGACAGGAGGAACTATGGCTACACCTTC. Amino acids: CASSYEDRRNYGYTF.

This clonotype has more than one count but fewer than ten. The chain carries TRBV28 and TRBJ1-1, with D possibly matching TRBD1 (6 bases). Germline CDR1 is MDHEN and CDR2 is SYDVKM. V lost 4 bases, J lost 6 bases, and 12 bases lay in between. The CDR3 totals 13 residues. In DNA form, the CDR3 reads TGTGCCAGCAGTTCCATGGGACACCCTGAAGCTTTCTTT. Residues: CASSSMGHPEAFF.

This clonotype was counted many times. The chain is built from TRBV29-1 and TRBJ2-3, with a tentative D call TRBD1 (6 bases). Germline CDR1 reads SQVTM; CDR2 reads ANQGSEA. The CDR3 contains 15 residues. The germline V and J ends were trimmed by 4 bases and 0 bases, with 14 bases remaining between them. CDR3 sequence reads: CSVGPGTISTDTQYF. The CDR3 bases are TGCAGCGTTGGTCCCGGGACAATTAGCACAGATACGCAGTATTTT.

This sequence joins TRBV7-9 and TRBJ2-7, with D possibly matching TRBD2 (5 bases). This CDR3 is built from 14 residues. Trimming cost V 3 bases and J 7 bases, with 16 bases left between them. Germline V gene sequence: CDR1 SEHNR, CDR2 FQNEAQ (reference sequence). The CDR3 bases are TGTGCCAGCAGCTTGGGAGATCTGAATGGGGAGCAGTACTTC. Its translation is CASSLGDLNGEQYF.

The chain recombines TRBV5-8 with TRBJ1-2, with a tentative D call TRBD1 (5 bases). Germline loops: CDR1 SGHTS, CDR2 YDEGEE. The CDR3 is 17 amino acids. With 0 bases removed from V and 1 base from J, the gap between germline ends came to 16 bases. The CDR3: CASSLGSAGSLNYGYTF. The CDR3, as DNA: TGTGCCAGCAGCTTGGGGTCGGCAGGGTCCCTTAACTATGGCTACACCTTC.

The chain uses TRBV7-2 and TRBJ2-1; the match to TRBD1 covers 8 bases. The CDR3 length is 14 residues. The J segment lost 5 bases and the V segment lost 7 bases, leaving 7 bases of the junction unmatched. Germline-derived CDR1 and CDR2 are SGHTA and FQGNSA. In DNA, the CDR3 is TGTGCCAGCAACCTCAGGGGGCACGACAATGAGCAGTTCTTC. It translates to CASNLRGHDNEQFF. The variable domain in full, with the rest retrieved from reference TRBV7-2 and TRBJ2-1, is GAGVSQSPSNKVTEKGKDVELRCDPISGHTALYWYRQSLGQGLEFLIYFQGNSAPDKSGLPSDRFSAERTGGSVSTLTIQRTQQEDSAVYLCASNLRGHDNEQFFGPGTRLTVL.

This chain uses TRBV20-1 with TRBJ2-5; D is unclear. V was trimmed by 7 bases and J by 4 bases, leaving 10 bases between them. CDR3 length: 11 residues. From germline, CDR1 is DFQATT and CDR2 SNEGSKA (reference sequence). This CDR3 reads CSVGNTETQYF. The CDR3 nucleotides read TGCAGTGTAGGGAACACAGAGACCCAGTACTTC.

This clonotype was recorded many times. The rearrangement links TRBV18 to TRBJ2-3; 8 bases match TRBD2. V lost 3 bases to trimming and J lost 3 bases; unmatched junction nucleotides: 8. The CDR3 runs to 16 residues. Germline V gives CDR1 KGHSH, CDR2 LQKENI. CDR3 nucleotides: TGTGCCAGCTCACCGCCTTCCAGCGGGAGAACAGATACGCAGTATTTT. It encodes CASSPPSSGRTDTQYF.

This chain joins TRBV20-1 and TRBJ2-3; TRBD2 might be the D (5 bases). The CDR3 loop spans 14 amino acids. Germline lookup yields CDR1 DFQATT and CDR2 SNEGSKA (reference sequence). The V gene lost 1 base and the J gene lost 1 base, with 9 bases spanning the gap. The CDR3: CSARGETRTDTQYF. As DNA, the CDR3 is TGCAGTGCTAGAGGGGAGACACGCACAGATACGCAGTATTTT.

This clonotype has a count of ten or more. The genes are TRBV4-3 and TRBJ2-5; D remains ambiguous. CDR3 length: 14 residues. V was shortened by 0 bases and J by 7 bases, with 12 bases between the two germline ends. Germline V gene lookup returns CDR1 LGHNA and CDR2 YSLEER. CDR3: CASSQESTGRTQYF. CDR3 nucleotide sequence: TGCGCCAGCAGCCAAGAGAGCACTGGACGGACCCAGTACTTC.

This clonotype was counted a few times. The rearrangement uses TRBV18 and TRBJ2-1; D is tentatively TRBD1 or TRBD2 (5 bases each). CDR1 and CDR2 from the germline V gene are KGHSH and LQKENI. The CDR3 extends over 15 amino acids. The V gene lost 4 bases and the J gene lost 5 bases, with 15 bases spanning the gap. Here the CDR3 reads CASSLPGAWNNEQFF. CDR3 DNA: TGTGCCAGCTCACTACCCGGGGCCTGGAACAATGAGCAGTTCTTC. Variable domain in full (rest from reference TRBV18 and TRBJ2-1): NAGVMQNPRHLVRRRGQEARLRCSPMKGHSHVYWYRQLPEEGLKFMVYLQKENIIDESGMPKERFSAEFPKEGPSILRIQQVVRGDSAAYFCASSLPGAWNNEQFFGPGTRLTVL.

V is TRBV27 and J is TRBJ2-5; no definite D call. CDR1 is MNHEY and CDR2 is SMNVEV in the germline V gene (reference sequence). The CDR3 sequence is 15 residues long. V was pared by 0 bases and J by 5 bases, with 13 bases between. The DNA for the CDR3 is TGTGCCAGCAGTTTATCATCGAGAAAGGAGGAGACCCAGTACTTC. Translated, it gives CASSLSSRKEETQYF.

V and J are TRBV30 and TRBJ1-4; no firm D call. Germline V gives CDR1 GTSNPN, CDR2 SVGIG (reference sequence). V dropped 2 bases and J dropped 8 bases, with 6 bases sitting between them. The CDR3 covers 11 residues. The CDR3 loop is CAWSPKEKLFF. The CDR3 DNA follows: TGTGCCTGGAGTCCGAAAGAAAAACTGTTTTTT.

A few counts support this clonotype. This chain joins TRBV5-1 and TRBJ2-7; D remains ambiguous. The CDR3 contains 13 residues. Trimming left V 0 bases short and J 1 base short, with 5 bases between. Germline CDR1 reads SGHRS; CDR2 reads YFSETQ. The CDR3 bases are TGCGCCAGCAGCTTGGAGAAGTCCTACGAGCAGTACTTC. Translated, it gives CASSLEKSYEQYF.

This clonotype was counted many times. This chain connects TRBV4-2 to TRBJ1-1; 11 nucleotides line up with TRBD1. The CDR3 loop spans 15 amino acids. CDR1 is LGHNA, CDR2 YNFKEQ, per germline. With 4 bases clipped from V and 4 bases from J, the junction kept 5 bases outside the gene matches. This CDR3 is CASSLGDRGATEAFF. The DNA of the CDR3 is TGTGCCAGCAGCCTTGGGGACAGGGGGGCCACTGAAGCTTTCTTT.

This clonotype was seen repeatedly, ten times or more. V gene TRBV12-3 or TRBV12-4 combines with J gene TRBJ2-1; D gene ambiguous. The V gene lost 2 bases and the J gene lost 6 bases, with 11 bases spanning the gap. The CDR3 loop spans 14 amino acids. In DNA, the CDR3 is TGTGCCAGCAGTTTATTCCGGACCTCCAATGAGCAGTTCTTC. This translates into CASSLFRTSNEQFF.

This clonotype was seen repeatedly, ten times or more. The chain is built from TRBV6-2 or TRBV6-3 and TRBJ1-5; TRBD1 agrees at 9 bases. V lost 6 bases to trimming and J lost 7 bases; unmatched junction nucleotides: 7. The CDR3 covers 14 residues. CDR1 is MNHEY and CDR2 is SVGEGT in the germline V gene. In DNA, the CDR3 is TGTGCCAGCAGCGAGGACAGGGGAACCCAGCCCCAGCATTTT. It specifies CASSEDRGTQPQHF.

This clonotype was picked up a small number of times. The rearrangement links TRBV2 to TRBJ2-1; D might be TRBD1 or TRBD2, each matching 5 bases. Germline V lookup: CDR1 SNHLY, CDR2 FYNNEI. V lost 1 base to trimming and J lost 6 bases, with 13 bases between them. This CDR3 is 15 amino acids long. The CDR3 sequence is CASSEVGVTANEQFF. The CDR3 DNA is TGTGCCAGCAGTGAAGTGGGGGTTACGGCCAATGAGCAGTTCTTC.